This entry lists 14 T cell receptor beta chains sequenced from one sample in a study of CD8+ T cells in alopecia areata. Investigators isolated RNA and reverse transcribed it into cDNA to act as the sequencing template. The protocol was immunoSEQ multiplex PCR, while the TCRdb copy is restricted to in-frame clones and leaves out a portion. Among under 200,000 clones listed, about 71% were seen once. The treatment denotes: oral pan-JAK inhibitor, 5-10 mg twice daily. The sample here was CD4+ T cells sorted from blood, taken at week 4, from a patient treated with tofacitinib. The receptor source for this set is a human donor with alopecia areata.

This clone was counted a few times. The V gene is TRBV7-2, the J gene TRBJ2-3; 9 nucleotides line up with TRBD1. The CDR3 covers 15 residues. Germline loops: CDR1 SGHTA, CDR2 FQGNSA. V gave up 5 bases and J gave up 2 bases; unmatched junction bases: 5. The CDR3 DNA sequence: TGTGCCAGCAGCCCCGACAGGGGGGCCACAGATACGCAGTATTTT. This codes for CASSPDRGATDTQYF.

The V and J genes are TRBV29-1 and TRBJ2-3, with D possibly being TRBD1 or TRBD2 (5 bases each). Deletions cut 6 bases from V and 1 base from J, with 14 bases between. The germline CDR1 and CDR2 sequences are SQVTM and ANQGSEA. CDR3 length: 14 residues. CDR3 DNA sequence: TGCAGCGTCGTCCGGGACGCGGGCACAGATACGCAGTATTTT. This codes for CSVVRDAGTDTQYF.

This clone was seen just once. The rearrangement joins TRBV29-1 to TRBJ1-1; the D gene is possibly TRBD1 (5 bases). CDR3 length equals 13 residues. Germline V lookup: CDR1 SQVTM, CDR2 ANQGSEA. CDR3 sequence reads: CSAANRLNTEAFF. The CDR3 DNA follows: TGCAGTGCGGCCAACAGGTTGAACACTGAAGCTTTCTTT. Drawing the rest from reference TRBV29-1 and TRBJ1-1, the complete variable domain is SAVISQKPSRDICQRGTSLTIQCQVDSQVTMMFWYRQQPGQSLTLIATANQGSEATYESGFVIDKFPISRPNLTFSTLTVSNMSPEDSSIYLCSAANRLNTEAFFGQGTRLTVV.

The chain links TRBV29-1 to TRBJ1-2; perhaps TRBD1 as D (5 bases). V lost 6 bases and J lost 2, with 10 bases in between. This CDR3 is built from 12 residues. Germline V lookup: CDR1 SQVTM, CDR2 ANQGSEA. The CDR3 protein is CSVHGGNYGYTF. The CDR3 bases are TGCAGCGTCCATGGGGGGAACTATGGCTACACCTTC.

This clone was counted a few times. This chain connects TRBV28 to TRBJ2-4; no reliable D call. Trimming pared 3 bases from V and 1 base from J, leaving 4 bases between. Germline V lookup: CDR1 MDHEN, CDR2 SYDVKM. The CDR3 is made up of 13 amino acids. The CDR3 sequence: CASSFRAKNIQYF. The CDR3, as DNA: TGTGCCAGCAGTTTCAGGGCCAAAAACATTCAGTACTTC.

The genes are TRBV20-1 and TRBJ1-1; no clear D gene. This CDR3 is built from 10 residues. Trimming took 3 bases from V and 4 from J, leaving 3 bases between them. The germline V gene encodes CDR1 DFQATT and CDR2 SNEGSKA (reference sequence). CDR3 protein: CSARGTEAFF. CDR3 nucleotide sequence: TGCAGTGCTAGGGGCACTGAAGCTTTCTTT.

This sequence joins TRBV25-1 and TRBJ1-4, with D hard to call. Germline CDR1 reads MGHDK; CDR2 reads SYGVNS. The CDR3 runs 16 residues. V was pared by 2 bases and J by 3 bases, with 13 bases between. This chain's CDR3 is CASSENGSGANEKLFF. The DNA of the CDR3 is TGTGCCAGCAGTGAAAATGGCTCCGGGGCTAATGAAAAACTGTTTTTT.

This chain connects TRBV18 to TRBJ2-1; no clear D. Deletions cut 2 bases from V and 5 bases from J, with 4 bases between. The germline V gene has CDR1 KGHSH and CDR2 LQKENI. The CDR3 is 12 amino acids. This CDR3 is CASSPSDNEQFF. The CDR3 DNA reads TGTGCCAGCTCACCATCCGACAATGAGCAGTTCTTC.

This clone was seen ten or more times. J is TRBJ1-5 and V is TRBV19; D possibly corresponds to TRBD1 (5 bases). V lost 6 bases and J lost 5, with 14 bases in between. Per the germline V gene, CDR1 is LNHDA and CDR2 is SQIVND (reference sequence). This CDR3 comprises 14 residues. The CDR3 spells CASRFFRDDQPQHF. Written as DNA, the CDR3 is TGTGCCAGTAGGTTTTTCCGGGACGATCAGCCCCAGCATTTT.

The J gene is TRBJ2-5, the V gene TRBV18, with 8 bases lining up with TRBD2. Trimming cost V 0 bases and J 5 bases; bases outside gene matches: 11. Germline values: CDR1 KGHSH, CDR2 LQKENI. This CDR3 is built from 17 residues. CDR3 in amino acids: CASSPPARRGAAETQYF. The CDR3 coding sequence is TGTGCCAGCTCACCACCAGCCCGGCGGGGGGCCGCCGAGACCCAGTACTTC.

Written as DNA, the CDR3 is TGCAGCGTTGAAGATGGGGGGGCAGGAGAGACCCAGTACTTC. Encoded protein: CSVEDGGAGETQYF. V usage is TRBV29-1 and J usage is TRBJ2-5, with a weak D call TRBD2 (7 bases). Germline CDR1 is SQVTM and CDR2 is ANQGSEA. This CDR3 comprises 14 residues. V was cut by 0 bases and J by 4 bases, with 12 bases left in between.

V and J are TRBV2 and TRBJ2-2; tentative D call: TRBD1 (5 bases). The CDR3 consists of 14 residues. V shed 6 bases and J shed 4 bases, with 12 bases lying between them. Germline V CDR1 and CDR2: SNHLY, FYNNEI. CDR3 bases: TGTGCCAGCAGATCCCAGGGAACCACCGGGGAGCTGTTTTTT. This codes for CASRSQGTTGELFF. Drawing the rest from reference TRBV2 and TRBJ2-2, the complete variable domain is EPEVTQTPSHQVTQMGQEVILRCVPISNHLYFYWYRQILGQKVEFLVSFYNNEISEKSEIFDDQFSVERPDGSNFTLKIRSTKLEDSAMYFCASRSQGTTGELFFGEGSRLTVL.

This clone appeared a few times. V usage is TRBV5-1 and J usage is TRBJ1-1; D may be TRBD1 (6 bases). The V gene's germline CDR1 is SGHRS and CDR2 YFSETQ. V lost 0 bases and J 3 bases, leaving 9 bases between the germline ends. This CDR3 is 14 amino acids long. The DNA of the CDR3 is TGCGCCAGCAGCTTGGAGGGGGGCCACACTGAAGCTTTCTTT. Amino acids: CASSLEGGHTEAFF.

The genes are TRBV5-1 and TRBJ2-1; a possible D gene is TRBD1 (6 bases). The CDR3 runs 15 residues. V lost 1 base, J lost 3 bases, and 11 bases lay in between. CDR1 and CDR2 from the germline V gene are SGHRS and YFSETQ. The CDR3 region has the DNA TGCGCCAGCAGCTTGCGCCAGGGGATCTACAATGAGCAGTTCTTC. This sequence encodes CASSLRQGIYNEQFF.